The rows below give T cell receptor beta chains drawn from one sample of a study of blood T cell repertoires in COVID-19. The repertoire was sequenced with immunoSEQ multiplex PCR; TCRdb's copy has only in-frame clones and lacks some. The sample has hundreds of thousands of clones; around four fifths are singletons. The sequenced sample was peripheral blood. Source of these receptors: a woman between 50 and 59 years old with acute or convalescent COVID-19. The CDR3 runs from the conserved cysteine through the conserved F or W. Fields, in order: clone size, D gene, J gene, V gene, CDR3 DNA, CDR3 protein. The D gene is left open where the match is weak. Some rows have no size entry. The others give once, few or many, or a class for an expanded clone.

>.|.|TRBJ1-2|TRBV29-1
TGCAGCGTTGAAGATGACAGCTCCTATGGCTACACCTTC
CSVEDDSSYGYTF
>.|.|TRBJ2-7|TRBV2
TGTGCCAGTCTTTGGGAGAGTGGTGGCTACGAGCAGTACTTC
CASLWESGGYEQYF
>.|TRBD1|TRBJ1-4|TRBV6-5
TGTGCCAGCAGTCCCCCGGAGGGGGCGAAACTGTTTTTT
CASSPPEGAKLFF
>once|TRBD2|TRBJ2-5|TRBV14
TGTGCCAGCAGCCTCTTAAAAGGCGGGAGGGCCTTAGAGACCCAGTACTTC
CASSLLKGGRALETQYF
>.|.|TRBJ1-1|TRBV5-8
TGTGCCAGCAGCTTCTGGGGGGGGTGGACTGAAGCTTTCTTT
CASSFWGGWTEAFF
>.|.|TRBJ1-5|TRBV29-1
TGCAGCGTTGAATACGGGCAGGGGAGCAATCAGCCCCAGCATTTT
CSVEYGQGSNQPQHF
>.|.|TRBJ1-2|TRBV6-5
TGTGCCAGCAGCCCAGACACTAACTATGGCTACACCTTC
CASSPDTNYGYTF
>.|.|TRBJ1-5|TRBV24-1
TGTGCCACCTCCCTAGCAGGCAATCAGCCCCAGCATTTT
CATSLAGNQPQHF
>.|.|TRBJ2-7|TRBV24-1
TGTGCCACCAGTGAATCCAGCACCGGGGACTACGAGCAGTACTTC
CATSESSTGDYEQYF
>.|.|TRBJ2-7|TRBV3-1/TRBV3-2
TGTGCCAGCAGCCAAGTAGAAGGGGCTTACGAGCAGTACTTC
CASSQVEGAYEQYF
>.|TRBD2|TRBJ2-5|TRBV6-1
TGTGCCAGCAGTGAGACAGTGGGACTAGCGCAGGAGACCCAGTACTTC
CASSETVGLAQETQYF
>.|TRBD1|TRBJ2-3|TRBV6-6
TGTGCCAGCAGGCCAGGGGGCGCAGGCACAGATACGCAGTATTTT
CASRPGGAGTDTQYF
>few|.|TRBJ2-1|TRBV12-3/TRBV12-4
TGTGCCAGCAGTTTAGCAACGGGGGAGCAGTTCTTC
CASSLATGEQFF
>.|.|TRBJ2-7|TRBV18
TGTGCCAGCTCACCCCCCACAGGGACCCGTGTTCAGCAGTACTTC
CASSPPTGTRVQQYF
>few|.|TRBJ1-2|TRBV3-1/TRBV3-2
TGTGCCAGCAGCCGACTGAGAGACTATGGCTACACCTTC
CASSRLRDYGYTF
>.|.|TRBJ1-1|TRBV2
TGTGCCAGCAGTGATTGGGCGGGGGTAGCTTTCTTT
CASSDWAGVAFF
>.|TRBD1|TRBJ2-7|TRBV6-1
TGTGCCAGCAGTGAAAAGGGACAGGGTTTGGGAGAGCAGTACTTC
CASSEKGQGLGEQYF
>.|.|TRBJ2-1|TRBV5-8
TGTGCCAGCAGCGGGGGGGCAGGTGAGCAGTTCTTC
CASSGGAGEQFF
>.|.|TRBJ1-1|TRBV10-3
TGTGCCATCAGTGTGGGGGTCAGGGGAAACACTGAAGCTTTCTTT
CAISVGVRGNTEAFF
>many|.|TRBJ2-5|TRBV5-4
TGTGCCAGCAGCCTGGGGGCGGGAGAGGAGACCCAGTACTTC
CASSLGAGEETQYF
>.|.|TRBJ2-1|TRBV6-5
TGTGCCAGCAGGCGGGATTTCTACAATGAGCAGTTCTTC
CASRRDFYNEQFF
>.|TRBD1|TRBJ2-7|TRBV27
TGTGCCAGCAGCCCTGGACTACCGGGACAGGTAGTCTACGAGCAGTACTTC
CASSPGLPGQVVYEQYF
>.|.|TRBJ2-3|TRBV27
TGTGCCAGCAGTTTCTTGGGACTTCAACGCACAGATACGCAGTATTTT
CASSFLGLQRTDTQYF
>.|.|TRBJ2-5|TRBV5-6
TGTGCCAGCAGCTTATCTAGCCCCGGTCCAGAGACCCAGTACTTC
CASSLSSPGPETQYF
>.|.|TRBJ1-5|TRBV6-5
TGTGCCAGCGGTAGAGAGTCCCAGCATTTT
CASGRESQHF
>.|.|TRBJ2-1|TRBV12-3/TRBV12-4
TGTGCCAGCAGAGGGGTTGAGCAGTTCTTC
CASRGVEQFF
>.|.|TRBJ1-5|TRBV7-2
TGTGCCAGCAGCCAGGCCGCGAGCAATCAGCCCCAGCATTTT
CASSQAASNQPQHF
>once|TRBD1|TRBJ1-1|TRBV23-1
TGCGCCAGCAGTCCCGGGACAGCGGCGCTGAACACTGAAGCTTTCTTT
CASSPGTAALNTEAFF
>.|.|TRBJ2-1|TRBV19
TGTGCCAGTAGTATTGGCGCTGAGCGAGAGCAGTTCTTC
CASSIGAEREQFF
>.|.|TRBJ2-1|TRBV28
TGTGCCAGCAGTTTACTGTTTGGCGGGAAGGGGAGGAATGAGCAGTTCTTC
CASSLLFGGKGRNEQFF
>.|.|TRBJ2-5|TRBV6-1
TGTGCCAGCAGTGAGTCGGGAGCCCAAGAGACCCAGTACTTC
CASSESGAQETQYF
>.|.|TRBJ1-2|TRBV28
TGTGCCAGCAGTCCGGGGGGCGTTCCGGATGGCTACACCTTC
CASSPGGVPDGYTF
>.|TRBD2|TRBJ2-1|TRBV7-9
TGTGCCAGCAGCACGACACCTAGCGGATACAATGAGCAGTTCTTC
CASSTTPSGYNEQFF
>.|TRBD1|TRBJ1-5|TRBV6-1
TGTGCCAGCAGTGAACTGAGACAGGGGATATTTCATCAGCCCCAGCATTTT
CASSELRQGIFHQPQHF
>.|.|TRBJ2-1|TRBV11-2
TGTGCCAGCAGCTTAGATGCGAGCCCGAGCTCCTACAATGAGCAGTTCTTC
CASSLDASPSSYNEQFF
>.|.|TRBJ2-5|TRBV6-1
TGTGCCAGCAGTGAAGGGAACGGGAGAAGGCAGACCCAGTACTTC
CASSEGNGRRQTQYF
>.|TRBD1|TRBJ1-1|TRBV2
TGTGCCAGCAGTGCGTCAGGGGGCCAGTATACTGAAGCTTTCTTT
CASSASGGQYTEAFF